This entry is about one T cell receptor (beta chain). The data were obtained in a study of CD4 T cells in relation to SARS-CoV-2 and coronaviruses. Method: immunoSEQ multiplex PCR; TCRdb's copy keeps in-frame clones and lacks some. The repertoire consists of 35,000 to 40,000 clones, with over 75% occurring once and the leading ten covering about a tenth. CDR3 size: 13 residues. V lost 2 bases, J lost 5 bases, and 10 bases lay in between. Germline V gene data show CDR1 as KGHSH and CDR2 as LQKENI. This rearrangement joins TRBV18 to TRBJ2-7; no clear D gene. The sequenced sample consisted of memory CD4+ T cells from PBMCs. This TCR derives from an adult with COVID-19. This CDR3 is CASSPYSFDEQYF. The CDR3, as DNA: TGTGCCAGCTCACCATACAGTTTCGACGAGCAGTACTTC.